The 4 T cell receptor beta chains given below trace back to one sample, sequenced in a study of cytomegalovirus exposure and HLA in healthy donors. PCR amplification relied on 60 Vbeta primers (plus 13 Jbeta primers). Using immunoSEQ multiplex PCR, the repertoire was profiled, and TCRdb retains in-frame clones only, with some absent. The sample has approximately 270,000 clones; roughly 80% are singletons. The specimen was PBMCs. The receptors come from a girl aged 2-10 years in good health and CMV-seronegative.

The chain uses TRBV6-5 and TRBJ1-6, with 10 bases fitting TRBD1. Germline V CDR1 and CDR2: MNHEY, SVGAGI. Trimming took 2 bases from V and 9 from J; bases not matched to a gene: 4. The CDR3 is 15 amino acids. The CDR3 nucleotides read TGTGCCAGCAGTTACGCGGGACAGGGGTTTTCACCCCTCCACTTT. This translates into CASSYAGQGFSPLHF.

The CDR3 sequence: CASSLGDSGARGEQYF. The CDR3 region has the DNA TGTGCCAGCAGCTTGGGAGATTCTGGGGCCCGCGGCGAGCAGTACTTC. The V and J genes are TRBV5-4 and TRBJ2-7, with D perhaps matching TRBD1 (5 bases). This CDR3 has 16 residues. V shed 0 bases and J shed 6 bases, with 19 bases lying between them. Germline-derived CDR1 and CDR2 are SGHNT and YYREEE (reference sequence).

The chain combines TRBV28 with TRBJ1-2; maybe TRBD1 (6 bases). V lost 6 bases, J lost 3 bases, and 11 bases lay in between. Germline V gene data show CDR1 as MDHEN and CDR2 as SYDVKM. The CDR3 sequence is 13 residues long. The CDR3 coding sequence is TGTGCCAGCAGATACAGGGTACACTATGGCTACACCTTC. As protein: CASRYRVHYGYTF.

The chain combines TRBV9 with TRBJ2-1; D remains ambiguous. Germline V gives CDR1 SGDLS, CDR2 YYNGEE. V was pared by 2 bases and J by 5 bases, with 2 bases between. The CDR3 contains 11 residues. For the CDR3, the DNA is TGTGCCAGCAGCGTCGACAATGAGCAGTTCTTC. Encoded protein: CASSVDNEQFF.